The 17 T cell receptor beta chains presented below share a single source sample, sequenced in a study of blood T cells in healthy people across ages. Alongside a J-beta primer mix, a sample-barcoded 5' primer served in a second PCR lasting about 6 to 12 cycles. TCRdb re-derived calls from the 5' RACE reads in MiXCR, one entry per CDR3 protein. The data show about 670,000 distinct CDR3 sequences, roughly 41% seen once. Input material: blood. These receptors were obtained from a man older than 75 in good health.

The genes are TRBV20-1 and TRBJ1-4; 8 nucleotides align to TRBD1. This CDR3 comprises 12 residues. Germline CDR1 DFQATT, CDR2 SNEGSKA (reference sequence). V gave up 2 bases and J gave up 8 bases; unmatched junction bases: 1. This CDR3 reads CSARQGAEKLFF. CDR3 bases: TGCAGTGCTAGACAGGGGGCGGAAAAACTGTTTTTT.

This clonotype was recorded a few times. The chain links TRBV24-1 to TRBJ2-1; D might be TRBD1 (6 bases). Germline CDR1 KGHDR, CDR2 SFDVKD. Trimming cost V 1 base and J 7 bases, with 16 bases left between them. CDR3 length: 16 amino acids. DNA for the CDR3: TGTGCCACCAGTGATTTCCGGGCAGGGGTACAAAATGAGCAGTTCTTC. Protein product: CATSDFRAGVQNEQFF.

There are a few counts of this clonotype. The chain couples TRBV7-2 to TRBJ2-5; D is undetermined. V was cut by 4 bases and J by 13 bases, with 7 bases left in between. Germline V lookup: CDR1 SGHTA, CDR2 FQGNSA. The CDR3 length is 9 residues. CDR3 loop: CASSSPMYF. In DNA, the CDR3 is TGTGCCAGCAGCTCACCTATGTACTTC.

This clonotype was observed a handful of times. This chain connects TRBV7-9 to TRBJ2-7, with 7 bases that match TRBD2. CDR3 length: 15 residues. J lost 4 bases, V lost 7 bases, and 13 bases had no gene match. The germline gives CDR1 SEHNR, CDR2 FQNEAQ (reference sequence). CDR3 sequence (DNA): TGTGCCAGCACCGAGAGCGGGATCGAGGGTTACGAGCAGTACTTC. Protein sequence: CASTESGIEGYEQYF.

This clonotype was counted only a few times. The chain combines TRBV15 with TRBJ2-7; the D is unclear. This CDR3 is 15 amino acids long. Between the trimmed V and J ends, which lost 0 bases and 0 bases, there was a span of 9 bases. Germline V gene data show CDR1 as LNHNV and CDR2 as YYDKDF (reference sequence). CDR3 in amino acids: CATSRDLPSSYEQYF. Written as DNA, the CDR3 is TGTGCCACCAGCAGAGATCTGCCTAGCTCCTACGAGCAGTACTTC.

To note about this clonotype: A clone one base away is much larger, so this may be a read error. This rearrangement joins TRBV10-3 to TRBJ1-1, with D uncertain. V was cut by 3 bases and J by 1 base, with 3 bases left in between. The CDR3 runs to 12 residues. The germline V gene encodes CDR1 ENHRY and CDR2 SYGVKD. This CDR3 reads CAISDQNTEAFF. The DNA for the CDR3 is TGTGCCATCAGTGACCAGAACACTGAAGCTTTCTTT.

V gene TRBV29-1 combines with J gene TRBJ2-7; D may be TRBD1 or TRBD2 (5 bases each). Germline CDR1 is SQVTM and CDR2 is ANQGSEA. This CDR3 comprises 11 residues. V shed 4 bases and J shed 7 bases, with 11 bases lying between them. This CDR3 is CSVGGTSEQYF. The CDR3 DNA is TGCAGCGTTGGGGGGACGAGTGAGCAGTACTTC.

A few counts support this clonotype. The CDR3 spells CASSTHLDRGGKLFF. The CDR3 bases are TGTGCCAGCAGTACCCACCTTGACAGGGGGGGAAAACTGTTTTTT. This chain links TRBV2 with TRBJ1-4; 9 bases are a match to TRBD1. The CDR3 has 15 residues. Germline V lookup: CDR1 SNHLY, CDR2 FYNNEI. The V gene end was trimmed by 5 bases and the J gene end by 10 bases; junction bases not matched to a gene: 11. Combining the CDR3 with reference TRBV2 and TRBJ1-4 gives the whole variable domain EPEVTQTPSHQVTQMGQEVILRCVPISNHLYFYWYRQILGQKVEFLVSFYNNEISEKSEIFDDQFSVERPDGSNFTLKIRSTKLEDSAMYFCASSTHLDRGGKLFFGSGTQLSVL.

The V and J genes are TRBV6-1 and TRBJ2-7, with 7 bases aligning to TRBD1. V was pared by 7 bases and J by 7 bases, with 10 bases of the junction left unmatched. The CDR3 spans 13 residues. The V gene's germline CDR1 is MNHNS and CDR2 SASEGT. CDR3 protein: CASNKDRLLEQYF. The DNA for the CDR3 is TGTGCCAGCAACAAGGACAGGTTATTGGAGCAGTACTTC.

V is TRBV12-3 or TRBV12-4 and J is TRBJ2-3; 11 nucleotides agree with TRBD1. Unmatched junction bases numbered 3, after V lost 2 bases and J lost 2 bases. The CDR3 has 16 residues. The CDR3 region has the DNA TGTGCCAGCAGTTTACGGACAGGGGGCACCACAGATACGCAGTATTTT. This codes for CASSLRTGGTTDTQYF.

This clonotype was picked up a small number of times. The chain carries TRBV7-2 and TRBJ2-3; 12 bases match TRBD2. The trim removed 5 bases at V and 4 bases at J, leaving 7 bases unmatched. The CDR3 runs 16 residues. Germline V gene sequence: CDR1 SGHTA, CDR2 FQGNSA. For the CDR3, the DNA is TGTGCCAGCAGCCGTCAGCTAGCGGGAGGGCCAGATACGCAGTATTTT. This gives the protein CASSRQLAGGPDTQYF.

The chain couples TRBV20-1 to TRBJ1-5, with D perhaps TRBD1 (6 bases). The CDR3 extends over 13 amino acids. V gave up 5 bases and J gave up 2 bases, with 10 bases separating them. Per germline, CDR1 DFQATT and CDR2 SNEGSKA (reference sequence). CDR3 region: CSALGHGNQPQHF. CDR3 nucleotides: TGCAGTGCTCTGGGACACGGCAATCAGCCCCAGCATTTT.

The V gene is TRBV2, the J gene TRBJ2-5; D is uncertain. The V and J ends lost 6 bases and 11 bases respectively, with 22 bases between them. Germline V gives CDR1 SNHLY, CDR2 FYNNEI. This CDR3 is built from 14 residues. As DNA, the CDR3 is TGTGCCAGCAGCGCCCTAATTGGGTTTAGTGAGCAGTACTTC. The encoded protein is CASSALIGFSEQYF. The full variable domain, its missing parts supplied by reference TRBV2 and TRBJ2-5, is EPEVTQTPSHQVTQMGQEVILRCVPISNHLYFYWYRQILGQKVEFLVSFYNNEISEKSEIFDDQFSVERPDGSNFTLKIRSTKLEDSAMYFCASSALIGFSEQYFGPGTRLLVL.

The rearrangement uses TRBV6-5 and TRBJ2-5; D is unresolved. The V end lost 4 bases, the J end lost 2 bases, and 8 bases lay between the germline ends. Germline V lookup: CDR1 MNHEY, CDR2 SVGAGI. The CDR3 consists of 13 residues. The CDR3 sequence: CASSFLHQETQYF. The CDR3, as DNA: TGTGCCAGCAGTTTCTTACATCAAGAGACCCAGTACTTC.

This clonotype occurred many times. The chain joins TRBV10-3 to TRBJ2-1; the match to TRBD1 covers 7 bases. CDR1 is ENHRY and CDR2 is SYGVKD in the germline V gene. The trim removed 7 bases at V and 7 bases at J, leaving 7 bases unmatched. The CDR3 has 13 amino acids. The CDR3 reads CAIKGQGENEQFF. The CDR3 DNA sequence: TGTGCCATCAAGGGGCAGGGGGAAAATGAGCAGTTCTTC.

The genes are TRBV6-1 and TRBJ2-3; 8 nucleotides match TRBD2. CDR3 length: 16 amino acids. Germline assignment: CDR1 MNHNS and CDR2 SASEGT. V lost 4 bases to trimming and J lost 5 bases; unmatched junction nucleotides: 11. CDR3 sequence reads: CASSVSPGLGGDTQYF. The DNA of the CDR3 is TGTGCCAGCAGTGTTTCTCCGGGACTAGGCGGAGATACGCAGTATTTT.

As regards this clonotype: A much larger clonotype is one base distant, so this may be a read error. This rearrangement joins TRBV5-1 to TRBJ2-1; 8 bases are a match to TRBD1. V was pared by 4 bases and J by 12 bases, with 6 bases of the junction left unmatched. The CDR3 totals 12 residues. Germline CDR1 SGHRS, CDR2 YFSETQ. The chain's CDR3 is CASSVTGDGQFF. For the CDR3, the DNA is TGCGCCAGCAGCGTGACAGGGGATGGGCAGTTCTTC.